This T cell receptor beta chain was identified in a study of Ad26.COV2.S vaccination and SARS-CoV-2 variants (dated by TCRdb to the early 2020s). About the full investigation: Vaccine-arm donors were drawn from COV1001, a multicentre, randomized, double-blind, placebo-controlled phase I-IIa trial of Ad26.COV2.S in healthy adults. Ad26.COV2.S was administered intramuscularly at a dose of 5x10^10 or 1x10^11 viral particles, either as one shot or as two shots given 56 days apart. The TCR-sequenced set comprised around 30 samples: some 20 Ad26.COV2.S vaccine recipients, 5 placebo recipients and 8 SARS-CoV-2 convalescent individuals. Trial participants were randomized into five groups of five, in which low-dose or high-dose Ad26.COV2.S was given once or twice, or placebo was given on both occasions. Investigators did not know the trial group allocation while performing experiments and assessing outcomes. Sequencing of the TCRbeta repertoire served to evaluate the specificity and breadth of SARS-CoV-2-reactive T cell receptors following Ad26.COV2.S vaccination.

TCRbeta CDR3 regions were sequenced with the immunoSEQ Assay. After extraction, genomic DNA underwent amplification by bias-controlled multiplex PCR, followed by high-throughput sequencing. Processing in the source paper ran as follows. To quantify the absolute abundance of every unique TCRbeta CDR3 region, sequences were collapsed and filtered. T cell fraction was estimated by normalizing TCRbeta template counts to usable DNA, with usable DNA measured through amplification of reference genes found in all nucleated cells. Repertoire TCRs were annotated as SARS-CoV-2-specific when V gene, CDR3 amino acid sequence and J gene were exactly matched to a known reactive TCR set. The reference SARS-CoV-2 TCR set was derived from MIRA and filtered for enrichment in COVID-19-positive ImmuneCODE repertoires, a step that removed public or cross-reactive TCRs. Drawing on the MIRA antigens, annotated TCRs were analysed further at the level of specific ORF or position within ORF. Depth was the summed frequency of annotated unique rearrangements, while breadth was defined as annotated unique rearrangements over total unique productive rearrangements. Two-sided Wilcoxon rank-sum tests were used to compare TCR breadth between groups. This immuneACCESS table, as held by TCRdb, lists in-frame sequences with V and J called but not all clones. Of the missing ones, under half trace to an unresolved V gene in checked studies; the others have no known cause. V, J and clone size are taken as reported in that table, and D and trimming were inferred from the DNA itself. In this sample the table shows fewer than 400,000 clones, about 88% of which occur a single time. The ten largest account for 1.5% to 2% of the sample.

From the germline V gene (reference sequence), CDR1 is PRHDT and CDR2 is FYEKMQ. From its cysteine to its phenylalanine, the CDR3 spans 18 amino acids. The kept DNA is CDR3 alone, 54 bases in frame from the first base. Here V drops 5 bases and J drops 7 bases, and the junction holds 18 bases not matched to any gene. About this clone: Its antigen target is currently unknown. Per-base quality was not reported, and no clone a single base away is much larger than it.

General findings and caveats noted by the study authors: After vaccination, spike-specific CD8+ and CD4+ T cell responses were reported to show substantial breadth. The authors noted that total T cell responses may have been underestimated by the TCR breadth and depth analyses. The study was not powered for comparison of responses between vaccine doses or regimens. Spike-specific TCR breadth was higher in Ad26.COV2.S recipients than in placebo recipients (P = 0.0014). Comparable non-spike TCR breadth was observed between vaccine and placebo recipients, consistent with only spike being contained in the vaccine.

The meaning of the sample's treatment or condition label: 19 received Ad26.COV2.S at low or high dose, single or two shots; about 5 received placebo; per-sample allocation not given. Repertoires of vaccine and placebo recipients were sequenced from samples collected on day 63 after the first injection. Cohort 1b enrolled about two dozen adults aged 18-55 years at a single site in Boston, USA, between 29 July and 7 August 2020. Ad26.COV2.S consisted of a replication-incompetent adenovirus type 26 vector by which a prefusion-stabilized SARS-CoV-2 spike protein from the original Wuhan strain was expressed.

This material consisted of peripheral blood, taken in a trial of Ad26.COV2.S vaccine versus placebo. The rearrangement combines TRBV13 with TRBJ2-4, with 9 middle bases fitting TRBD2. This clonotype was obtained from a person between 18 and 59 years old who received the Ad26.COV2.S COVID-19 vaccine or a placebo. The CDR3 sequence is CASSHAQHSGSFENIQYF. The nucleotides read TGTGCCAGCAGCCATGCTCAGCATAGCGGGAGTTTTGAGAACATTCAGTACTTC. Where the CDR3 stops, the reference TRBV13 and TRBJ2-4 genes take over; the full variable domain is AAGVIQSPRHLIKEKRETATLKCYPIPRHDTVYWYQQGPGQDPQFLISFYEKMQSDKGSIPDRFSAQQFSDYHSELNMSSLELGDSALYFCASSHAQHSGSFENIQYFGAGTRLSVL.